The 6 T cell receptor beta chains in this list originate from one sample, sequenced in a study of shared T cell receptors in the human thymus. Sequencing used immunoSEQ multiplex PCR; TCRdb keeps in-frame clones, though not all of them. Among about 660,000 clones listed, approximately 90% were seen once. The same specimen was also included in a second study, on human thymus T cells.

The specimen sequenced was thymocytes. Receptors originate from a boy in the first two years of life with a congenital heart defect.

V gene TRBV5-1 combines with J gene TRBJ2-1, with a tentative D call TRBD1 (7 bases). From germline, CDR1 is SGHRS and CDR2 YFSETQ. Deletions cut 3 bases from V and 8 bases from J, with 21 bases between. The CDR3 spans 16 residues. CDR3 nucleotides: TGCGCCAGCAGCTCTAGCGCCCAGGGGGAAGCCGATGAGCAGTTCTTC. It specifies CASSSSAQGEADEQFF.

This clone has a handful of counts. The chain uses TRBV19 and TRBJ1-5, with D hard to call. Germline loops: CDR1 LNHDA, CDR2 SQIVND (reference sequence). Trimming took off 1 base at V and 2 bases at J, with 9 bases between the two ends. The CDR3 length is 15 residues. The CDR3: CASSIGPIGNQPQHF. DNA of the CDR3: TGTGCCAGTAGTATAGGTCCCATTGGCAATCAGCCCCAGCATTTT.

CDR3 protein: CASSLRAGLAPITDTQYF. As DNA, the CDR3 is TGTGCCAGCAGCTTACGGGCGGGACTAGCTCCAATCACAGATACGCAGTATTTT. The rearrangement joins TRBV7-6 to TRBJ2-3; 9 nucleotides align to TRBD2. In germline, CDR1 is SGHVS, CDR2 FNYEAQ. This CDR3 comprises 18 residues. The ends lost 2 bases at V and 2 bases at J; junction bases unmatched: 11. The variable domain in full, completed from reference TRBV7-6 and TRBJ2-3, reads GAGVSQSPRYKVTKRGQDVALRCDPISGHVSLYWYRQALGQGPEFLTYFNYEAQQDKSGLPNDRFSAERPEGSISTLTIQRTEQRDSAMYRCASSLRAGLAPITDTQYFGPGTRLTVL.

The J gene is TRBJ1-1, the V gene TRBV25-1, with TRBD1 matching over 7 bases. The CDR3 sequence is 15 residues long. From germline, CDR1 is MGHDK and CDR2 SYGVNS. The V and J ends lost 0 bases and 3 bases, in that order; junction bases with no gene match: 4. For the CDR3, the DNA is TGTGCCAGCAGTGAATACAGGGGGATTTACACTGAAGCTTTCTTT. Its translation is CASSEYRGIYTEAFF.

CDR3 region: CASSSSGRRSEQYF. In DNA form, the CDR3 reads TGTGCCAGCAGCTCTAGCGGGAGAAGGTCCGAGCAGTACTTC. V and J are TRBV13 and TRBJ2-7, with 10 bases that match TRBD2. V shed 4 bases, J shed 6 bases, and the junction held 6 bases outside the gene matches. The CDR3 contains 14 residues. Germline CDR1 and CDR2: PRHDT and FYEKMQ (reference sequence).

This clone was found a few times. The rearrangement uses TRBV7-6 and TRBJ2-3; D gene ambiguous. The CDR3 has 14 residues. CDR1 SGHVS and CDR2 FNYEAQ come from the germline V gene. The ends were cut back, 0 bases at V and 4 bases at J, with 8 bases in the middle. For the CDR3, the DNA is TGTGCCAGCAGCTTAGCAAACAGTTCAGATACGCAGTATTTT. Residues: CASSLANSSDTQYF.